The present T cell receptor beta chain was sequenced within a study of cytomegalovirus exposure and HLA in healthy donors. Turning to the study itself: Membership in the Caucasian-associated ancestry cluster was found for about four fifths of approximately 430 genotyped donors.

Remarks on this clone: What it binds is not known.

Study conclusions and caveats: About 90% or about 30% of the time was how often most TCR beta V segments were productive, according to an earlier analysis. Rare TCR sequences dominated, though some public TCRs recurred in many donors. Apparent HLA restriction characterized most CMV-associated TCR beta chains in a later analysis.

PCR involved 60 Vbeta and 13 Jbeta primers. The data were produced by immunoSEQ multiplex PCR, yet TCRdb's version contains in-frame clones alone and is incomplete. Of about 160,000 clones listed, around 85% are singletons. The source of this sequence is a woman in her 30s in good health and CMV-seronegative. The sample was PBMCs.

The CDR3 region has the DNA TGTGCCAGCAGCGATAGACAGCTGTCAACTAATGAAAAACTGTTTTTT. It is translated as CASSDRQLSTNEKLFF. The chain recombines TRBV14 with TRBJ1-4; maybe TRBD1 (5 bases). The CDR3 is made up of 16 amino acids. Looked up from germline, CDR1 is SGHDN and CDR2 is FVKESK. The V end lost 5 bases, the J end lost 0 bases, and 13 bases lay between the germline ends.